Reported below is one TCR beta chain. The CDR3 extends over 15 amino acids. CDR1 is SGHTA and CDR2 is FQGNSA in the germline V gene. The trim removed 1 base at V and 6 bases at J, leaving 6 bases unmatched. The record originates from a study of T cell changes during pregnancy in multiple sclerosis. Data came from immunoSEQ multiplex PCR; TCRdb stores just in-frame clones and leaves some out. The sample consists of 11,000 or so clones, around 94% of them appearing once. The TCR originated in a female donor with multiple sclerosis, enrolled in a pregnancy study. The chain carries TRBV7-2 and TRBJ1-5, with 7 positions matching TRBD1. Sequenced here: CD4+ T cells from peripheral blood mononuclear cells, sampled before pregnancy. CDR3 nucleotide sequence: TGTGCCAGCAGCTTAGGAGGGGGCTGGGCTCAGCCCCAGCATTTT. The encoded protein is CASSLGGGWAQPQHF.